This T cell receptor (beta chain) emerged from a study of T-cell memory formation after mild COVID-19. Across the study: Largely, TCR clusters stayed within a single donor.

The CDR3 has 17 residues. Germline V gene data show CDR1 as LNHNV and CDR2 as YYDKDF (reference sequence). With 2 bases clipped from V and 5 bases from J, the junction kept 8 bases outside the gene matches. TCRdb reprocessed the 5' RACE reads with MiXCR, giving one entry per CDR3 protein. The table records about 540,000 distinct CDR3 sequences, roughly 22% of them present only once. This TCR was recovered from an adult woman who had mild COVID-19 (a few samples of this study predate the infection). Cell type and time point are not known. This chain connects TRBV15 to TRBJ2-5, with 13 bases lining up with TRBD2. The material sequenced was PBMCs or a T cell subset sorted from them (not recorded which). The CDR3 DNA is TGTGCCACCAGCAGAACAGAGGGACTAGCGGGGCTTGAGACCCAGTACTTC. Its protein product is CATSRTEGLAGLETQYF.